This TCR beta chain came from a study of blood T cells in healthy people across ages. The CDR3 is 11 amino acids. Through a sample-barcoded 5' primer and a J-beta primer mix, a second PCR was run for roughly 6 to 11 cycles. All cDNA molecules were each tagged by a template-switch adaptor with 12 random nucleotides. TCRdb recomputed calls from the 5' RACE reads with MiXCR, one row per CDR3 protein. The data show hundreds of thousands of distinct CDR3 sequences, less than 30% seen once. Every sample gave at least 5 micrograms of total RNA when it was extracted. As concerns this clonotype: At one end, the junction sequence differs from germline, possibly due to a read error.

J is TRBJ2-5 and V is TRBV12-3 or TRBV12-4; perhaps TRBD1 as D (6 bases). The clonotype originates from a woman in her sixties or seventies in good health. The sample taken for sequencing was blood. CDR3 nucleotides: TGTGCCAGCAGTTTGACAGGCCCCATGAACTTC. Its translation: CASSLTGPMNF.